This entry is about one TCR beta chain. Antigen specificity is unknown. UMI-labeled 5' RACE TRB cDNA libraries were prepared from the cells. TCRdb re-called the 5' RACE reads and shows each CDR3 protein once, DNA omitted. Its listing shows over 50,000 distinct CDR3 sequences. Naivety in CD8+ T cells corresponded to a CD45RO-CCR7+CD27+CD95- phenotype. The data were obtained in a study of CXCR3-negative and CXCR3-positive naive CD8 T cells. Whole-study context: A total of roughly 140 million TRB reads was generated, with about 1.5 +/- 0.3 million per library.

Study observations and caveats: Comparably high diversity marked both naive subsets, whereas memory CD8+ cells had much lower diversity. Compared with CXCR3-negative naive cells, CXCR3-positive naive cells showed more hydrophobic TRB CDR3s. Memory, not naive, CXCR3-negative and CXCR3-positive cells differed in TRBV-TRBJ usage.

Material for sequencing was naive CXCR3+ CD8+ T cells from blood. Stated subset: CD45RO-CCR7+CD27+CD95- naive CD8+ T cells expressing CXCR3 (TNR3+). The sequence came from a human donor in good health. Some clones in this sample may be carry-over from other donors' samples.

CDR3 sequence reads: CASSTRTGRMSYEQYF. This chain connects TRBV10-1 to TRBJ2-7; the D call from TCRdb, TRBD1, cannot be confirmed without DNA. Germline V gives CDR1 WNHNN, CDR2 SYGVQD (reference sequence). CDR3 length equals 16 residues.